This TCR beta chain came from a study of technical replicates of blood from a few donors. Profiling relied on immunoSEQ multiplex PCR, and the TCRdb table lists in-frame clones only, not all of them. The sample lists approximately 70,000 clones, 92% seen once, with 0.42% in the top ten. CDR1 and CDR2 from the germline V gene are MNHNY and SVGAGI (reference sequence). The CDR3 has 13 amino acids. Trimming pared 6 bases from V and 3 bases from J, leaving 8 bases between. The sequencing input was T cells isolated from PBMCs. The chain couples TRBV6-6 to TRBJ1-4; D unresolved. The TCR sequence derives from a human donor in good health. CDR3 sequence: CASRGQANEKLFF. In nucleotides, the CDR3 is TGTGCCAGCAGGGGCCAGGCTAATGAAAAACTGTTTTTT.